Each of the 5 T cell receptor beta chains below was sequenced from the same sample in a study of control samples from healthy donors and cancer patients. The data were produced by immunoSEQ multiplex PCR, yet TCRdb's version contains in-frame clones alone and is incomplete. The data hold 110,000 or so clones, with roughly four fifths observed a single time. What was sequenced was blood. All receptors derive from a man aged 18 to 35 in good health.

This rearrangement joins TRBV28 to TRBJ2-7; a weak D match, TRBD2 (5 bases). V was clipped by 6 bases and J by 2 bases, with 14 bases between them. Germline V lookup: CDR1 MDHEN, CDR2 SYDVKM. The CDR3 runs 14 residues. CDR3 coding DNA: TGTGCCAGCAGCCCGCTAGCCAAAGCCTACGAGCAGTACTTC. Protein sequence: CASSPLAKAYEQYF.

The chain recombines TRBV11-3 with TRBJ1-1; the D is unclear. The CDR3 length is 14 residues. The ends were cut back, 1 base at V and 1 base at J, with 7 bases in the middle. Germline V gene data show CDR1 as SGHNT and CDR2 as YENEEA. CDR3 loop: CASSLGRANTEAFF. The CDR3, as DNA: TGTGCCAGCAGCTTAGGGCGGGCGAACACTGAAGCTTTCTTT. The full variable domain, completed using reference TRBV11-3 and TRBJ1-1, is EAGVVQSPRYKIIEKKQPVAFWCNPISGHNTLYWYLQNLGQGPELLIRYENEEAVDDSQLPKDRFSAERLKGVDSTLKIQPAELGDSAVYLCASSLGRANTEAFFGQGTRLTVV.

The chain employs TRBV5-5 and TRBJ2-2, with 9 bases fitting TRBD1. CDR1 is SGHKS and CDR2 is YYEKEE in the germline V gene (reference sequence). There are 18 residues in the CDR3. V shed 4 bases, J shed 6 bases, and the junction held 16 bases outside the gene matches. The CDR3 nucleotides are TGTGCCAGCAGCCCTCGATCCGGGACAGGGTTCTTCTCCGGGGAGCTGTTTTTT. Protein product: CASSPRSGTGFFSGELFF.

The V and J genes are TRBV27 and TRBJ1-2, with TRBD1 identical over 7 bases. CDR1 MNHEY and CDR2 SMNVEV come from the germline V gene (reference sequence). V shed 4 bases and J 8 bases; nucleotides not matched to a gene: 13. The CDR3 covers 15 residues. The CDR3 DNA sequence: TGTGCCAGCAGTTCCGGGACAGCCCTTTCTTCCGGCTACACCTTC. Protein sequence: CASSSGTALSSGYTF.

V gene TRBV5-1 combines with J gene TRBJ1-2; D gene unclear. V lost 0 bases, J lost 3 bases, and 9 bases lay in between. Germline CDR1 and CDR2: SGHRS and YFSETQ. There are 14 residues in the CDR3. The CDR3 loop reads CASSLAPSYYGYTF. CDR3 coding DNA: TGCGCCAGCAGCTTGGCGCCCAGCTACTATGGCTACACCTTC.